The entry below describes one T cell receptor beta chain. The target of this receptor is not known. No clone much larger than this one lies a single base away; base qualities are absent. This record belongs to a study of blood T cell repertoires in COVID-19 (dated by TCRdb to about 2020). With respect to the entire study: Samples from collaborators originated in the United States, Italy and Spain and spanned both the acute and convalescent phases of COVID-19. Samples were obtained from the ongoing ImmuneRACE study (first 160 participants) and from roughly 1,300 subjects provided by 6 global collaborators. Sample metadata almost always included a de-identified subject ID, COVID-19 status, age in years and sex. The repertoires were released in a freely available public database intended as a resource for research on the immune response to SARS-CoV-2. The dataset comprised deeply sampled blood TCRbeta repertoires from subjects exposed to, actively infected with, or recovered from COVID-19. Where available, HLA class I and class II types were obtained from metadata supplied by the sample provider rather than from assay-based typing. The material from the prospective study consisted of cDNA or gDNA derived from T cells, B-cell-depleted T cells, or PBMCs.

Paper-wide results and their limitations: The quantity of clinical and demographic metadata differed by source and by participant and was supplied without curation.

V loses 3 bases, J loses 1 base, and the germline ends lie 10 bases apart. The germline V gene sets CDR1 to SGHTA and CDR2 to FQGNSA. Spanning cysteine to phenylalanine, the CDR3 consists of 15 amino acids. The DNA shown is the 45-base CDR3, in frame from base 1. The immunoSEQ Assay, a bias-controlled multiplex PCR, was used to amplify TCRbeta CDR3 regions from genomic DNA. Turning to the authors' computational methods: The number of nucleated cells in each sample was estimated from the amplification of reference gene primers within the assay. To quantify the absolute abundance of each unique TCRbeta CDR3 rearrangement, sequence reads were collapsed and filtered. Productive Simpson clonality was computed per sample as the square root of Simpson's diversity index over productive rearrangements. The table was pulled from immuneACCESS by TCRdb, which kept in-frame rearrangements only. Such tables lose some clones; where checked, under half of the loss comes from unresolved V genes, and the rest has no known cause. V and J calls and clone size are given by that table; D and trimming were obtained from the DNA. Present in this sample are under 250,000 clones, around 90% of which were seen just once. 5.5% to 8% of the sample belongs to the ten largest clones.

Samples from volunteer blood donors who had recovered from COVID-19 were contributed by a second Seattle source. The collaborating institutions used their own protocols to collect whole blood in K2EDTA tubes. For TCRbeta analysis, collaborator samples were shipped as frozen whole blood, as isolated PBMCs, or as DNA extracted from either sample type. The sequence derives from a man aged 60 to 75 who had recovered from COVID-19. The sample consisted of peripheral blood. The sequence is built from TRBV7-2 and TRBJ2-1; no D gene call is confident. The CDR3 loop reads CASSFEADSYNEQFF. Here is the DNA: TGTGCCAGCAGCTTCGAGGCGGATTCCTACAATGAGCAGTTCTTC.